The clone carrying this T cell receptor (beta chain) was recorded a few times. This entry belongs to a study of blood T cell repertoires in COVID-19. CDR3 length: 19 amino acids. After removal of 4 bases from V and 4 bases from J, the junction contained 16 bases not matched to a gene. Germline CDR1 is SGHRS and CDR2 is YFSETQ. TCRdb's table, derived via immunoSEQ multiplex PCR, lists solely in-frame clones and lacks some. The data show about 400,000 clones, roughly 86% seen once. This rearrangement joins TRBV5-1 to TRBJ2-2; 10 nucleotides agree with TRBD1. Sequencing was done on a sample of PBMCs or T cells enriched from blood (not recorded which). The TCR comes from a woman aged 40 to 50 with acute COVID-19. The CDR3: CASSTRAPTGGDGTGELFF. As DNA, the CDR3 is TGCGCCAGCAGCACGAGGGCCCCGACAGGGGGCGATGGCACCGGGGAGCTGTTTTTT.